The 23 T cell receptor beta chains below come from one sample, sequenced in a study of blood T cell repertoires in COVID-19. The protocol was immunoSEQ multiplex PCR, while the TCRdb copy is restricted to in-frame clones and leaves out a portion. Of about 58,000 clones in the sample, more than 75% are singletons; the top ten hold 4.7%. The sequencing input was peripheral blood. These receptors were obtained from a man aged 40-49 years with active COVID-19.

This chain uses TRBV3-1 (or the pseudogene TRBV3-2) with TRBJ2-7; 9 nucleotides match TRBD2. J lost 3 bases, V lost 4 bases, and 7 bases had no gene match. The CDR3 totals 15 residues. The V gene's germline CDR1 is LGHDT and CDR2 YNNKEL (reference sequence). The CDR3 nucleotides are TGTGCCAGCAGCCCGGGACTAGCATCGATCTACGAGCAGTACTTC. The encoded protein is CASSPGLASIYEQYF.

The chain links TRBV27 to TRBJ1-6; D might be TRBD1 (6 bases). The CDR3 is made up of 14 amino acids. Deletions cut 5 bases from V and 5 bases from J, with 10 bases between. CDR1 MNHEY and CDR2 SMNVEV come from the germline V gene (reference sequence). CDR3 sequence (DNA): TGTGCCAGCAGTAGGGGGTGGGATAATTCACCCCTCCACTTT. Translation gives CASSRGWDNSPLHF.

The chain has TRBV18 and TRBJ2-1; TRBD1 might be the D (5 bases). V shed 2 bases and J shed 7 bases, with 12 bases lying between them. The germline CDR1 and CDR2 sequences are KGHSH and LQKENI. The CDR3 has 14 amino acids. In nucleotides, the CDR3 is TGTGCCAGCTCACCATCCCAGGGTATTAATGAGCAGTTCTTC. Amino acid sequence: CASSPSQGINEQFF.

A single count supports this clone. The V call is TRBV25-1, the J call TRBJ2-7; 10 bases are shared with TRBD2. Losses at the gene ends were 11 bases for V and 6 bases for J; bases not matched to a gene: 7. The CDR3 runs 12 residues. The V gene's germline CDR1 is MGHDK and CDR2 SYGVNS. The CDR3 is CALGLAASEQYF. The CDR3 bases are TGTGCCCTTGGACTAGCGGCATCCGAGCAGTACTTC.

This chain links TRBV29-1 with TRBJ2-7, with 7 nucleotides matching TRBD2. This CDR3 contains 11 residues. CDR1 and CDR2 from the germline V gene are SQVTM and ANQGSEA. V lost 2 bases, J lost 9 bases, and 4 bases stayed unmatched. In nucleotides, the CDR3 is TGCAGCGTTGAACACCCGGGAGGGCAGTACTTC. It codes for CSVEHPGGQYF.

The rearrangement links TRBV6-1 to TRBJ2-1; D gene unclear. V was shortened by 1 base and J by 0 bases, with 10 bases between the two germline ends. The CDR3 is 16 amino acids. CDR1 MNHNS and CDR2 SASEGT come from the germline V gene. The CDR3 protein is CASSEGWAFSYNEQFF. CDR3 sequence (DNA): TGTGCCAGCAGTGAAGGGTGGGCTTTCTCCTACAATGAGCAGTTCTTC.

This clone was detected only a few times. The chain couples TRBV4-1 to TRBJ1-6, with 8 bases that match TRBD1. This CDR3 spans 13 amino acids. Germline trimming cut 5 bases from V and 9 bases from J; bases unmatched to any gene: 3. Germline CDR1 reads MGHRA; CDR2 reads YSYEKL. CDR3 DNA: TGCGCCAGCAGCGACAGGGGCGCTTCACCCCTCCACTTT. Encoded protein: CASSDRGASPLHF.

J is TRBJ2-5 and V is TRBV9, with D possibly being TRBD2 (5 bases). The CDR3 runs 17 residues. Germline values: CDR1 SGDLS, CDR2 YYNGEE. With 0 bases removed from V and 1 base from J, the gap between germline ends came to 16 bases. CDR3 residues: CASSVAGLLQPQETQYF. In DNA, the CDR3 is TGTGCCAGCAGCGTAGCCGGACTTCTCCAACCCCAAGAGACCCAGTACTTC.

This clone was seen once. This chain's CDR3 is CASSQRRGRDSPLHF. The CDR3 coding sequence is TGTGCCAGCAGCCAGAGGAGGGGACGGGATTCACCCCTCCACTTT. The V gene is TRBV21-1, the J gene TRBJ1-6. TRBV21-1 is a pseudogene. The CDR3 is made up of 15 amino acids.

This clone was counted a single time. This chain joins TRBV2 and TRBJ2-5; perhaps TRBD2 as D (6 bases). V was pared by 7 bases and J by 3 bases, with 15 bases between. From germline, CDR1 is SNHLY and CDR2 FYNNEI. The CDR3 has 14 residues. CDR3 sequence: CASTYLPGEETQYF. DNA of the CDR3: TGTGCCAGCACCTATCTCCCGGGGGAAGAGACCCAGTACTTC.

The CDR3 sequence is CASSLFLAGGRRNEQFF. The DNA of the CDR3 is TGTGCCAGCAGCTTGTTTCTAGCGGGAGGGAGGAGAAATGAGCAGTTCTTC. The chain couples TRBV5-4 to TRBJ2-1; 12 bases map to TRBD2. V lost 1 base and J lost 7; bases outside the gene matches: 9. Germline-derived CDR1 and CDR2 are SGHNT and YYREEE (reference sequence). This CDR3 has 17 residues.

DNA for the CDR3: TGTGCCAGTAGTCCACAATTCGACACCGGGGAGCTGTTTTTT. Translated: CASSPQFDTGELFF. The gene calls are TRBV19 and TRBJ2-2; D uncertain. Germline V gives CDR1 LNHDA, CDR2 SQIVND (reference sequence). This CDR3 is built from 14 residues. V was cut by 5 bases and J by 3 bases, with 10 bases left in between.

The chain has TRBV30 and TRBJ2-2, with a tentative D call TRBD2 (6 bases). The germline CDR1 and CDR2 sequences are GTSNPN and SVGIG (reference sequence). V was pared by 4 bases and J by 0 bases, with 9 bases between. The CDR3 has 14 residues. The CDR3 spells CAWTEGSNTGELFF. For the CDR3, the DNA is TGTGCCTGGACGGAGGGGTCGAACACCGGGGAGCTGTTTTTT.

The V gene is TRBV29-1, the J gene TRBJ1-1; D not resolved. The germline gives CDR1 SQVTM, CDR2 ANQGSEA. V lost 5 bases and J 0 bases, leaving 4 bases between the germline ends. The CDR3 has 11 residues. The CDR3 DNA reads TGCAGCGTTCAAATGAACACTGAAGCTTTCTTT. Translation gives CSVQMNTEAFF.

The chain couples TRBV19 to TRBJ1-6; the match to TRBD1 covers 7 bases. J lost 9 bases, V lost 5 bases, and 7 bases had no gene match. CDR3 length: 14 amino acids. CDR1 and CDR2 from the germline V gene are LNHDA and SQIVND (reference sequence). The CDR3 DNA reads TGTGCCAGTAGTCGCGGACAGGCAATTTCACCCCTCCACTTT. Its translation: CASSRGQAISPLHF.

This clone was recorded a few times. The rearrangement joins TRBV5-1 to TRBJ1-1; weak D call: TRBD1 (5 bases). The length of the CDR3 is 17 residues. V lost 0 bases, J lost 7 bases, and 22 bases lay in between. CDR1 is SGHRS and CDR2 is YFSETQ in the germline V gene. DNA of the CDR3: TGCGCCAGCAGCTTGGCCTGGACGAGACAGTTCTCGGATGAAGCTTTCTTT. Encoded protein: CASSLAWTRQFSDEAFF.

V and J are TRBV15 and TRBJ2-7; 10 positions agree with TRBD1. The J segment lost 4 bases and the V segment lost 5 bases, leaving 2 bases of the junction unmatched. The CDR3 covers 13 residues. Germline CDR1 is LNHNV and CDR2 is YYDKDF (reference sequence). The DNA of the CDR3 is TGTGCCACCAGCCGGGACAGGGGATACGAGCAGTACTTC. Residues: CATSRDRGYEQYF.

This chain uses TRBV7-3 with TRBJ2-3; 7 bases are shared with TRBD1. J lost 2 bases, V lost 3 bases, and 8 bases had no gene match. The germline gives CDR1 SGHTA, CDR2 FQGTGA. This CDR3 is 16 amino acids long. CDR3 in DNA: TGTGCCAGCAGCTTGGGACAGAACTTAATCACAGATACGCAGTATTTT. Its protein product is CASSLGQNLITDTQYF.

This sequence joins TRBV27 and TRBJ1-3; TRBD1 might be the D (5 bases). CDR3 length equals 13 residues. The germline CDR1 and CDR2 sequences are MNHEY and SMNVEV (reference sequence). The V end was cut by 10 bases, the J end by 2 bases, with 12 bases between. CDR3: CAKARAAGNTIYF. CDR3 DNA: TGTGCCAAGGCCAGGGCGGCTGGAAACACCATATATTTT.

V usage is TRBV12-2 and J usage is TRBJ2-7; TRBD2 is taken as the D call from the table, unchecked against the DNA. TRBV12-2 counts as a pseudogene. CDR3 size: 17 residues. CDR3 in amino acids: CASRSRTSGRACYEQYF. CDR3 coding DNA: TGTGCAAGTCGCTCCCGGACTAGCGGGAGGGCCTGCTACGAGCAGTACTTC.

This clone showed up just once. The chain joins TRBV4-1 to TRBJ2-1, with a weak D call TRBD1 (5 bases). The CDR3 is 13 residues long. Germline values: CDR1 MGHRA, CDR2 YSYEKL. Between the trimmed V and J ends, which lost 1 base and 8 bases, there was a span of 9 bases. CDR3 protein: CASSQAKGDEQFF. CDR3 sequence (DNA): TGCGCCAGCAGCCAAGCGAAAGGGGATGAGCAGTTCTTC.

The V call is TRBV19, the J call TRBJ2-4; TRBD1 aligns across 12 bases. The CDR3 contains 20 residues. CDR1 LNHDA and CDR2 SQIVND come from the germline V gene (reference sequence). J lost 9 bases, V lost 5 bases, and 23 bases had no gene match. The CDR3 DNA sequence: TGTGCCAGTAGTCCCGGGGCTAGCCGGGACAGGGGGCTCCGGTTAGGCATTCAGTACTTC. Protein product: CASSPGASRDRGLRLGIQYF.

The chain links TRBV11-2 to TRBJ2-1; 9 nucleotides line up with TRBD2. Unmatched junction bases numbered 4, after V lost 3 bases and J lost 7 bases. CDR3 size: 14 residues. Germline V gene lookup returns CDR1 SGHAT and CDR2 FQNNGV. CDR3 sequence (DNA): TGTGCCAGCAGCTTTGCTAGCGGGGTGAATGAGCAGTTCTTC. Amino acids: CASSFASGVNEQFF. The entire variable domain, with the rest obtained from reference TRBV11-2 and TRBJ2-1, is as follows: EAGVAQSPRYKIIEKRQSVAFWCNPISGHATLYWYQQILGQGPKLLIQFQNNGVVDDSQLPKDRFSAERLKGVDSTLKIQPAKLEDSAVYLCASSFASGVNEQFFGPGTRLTVL.